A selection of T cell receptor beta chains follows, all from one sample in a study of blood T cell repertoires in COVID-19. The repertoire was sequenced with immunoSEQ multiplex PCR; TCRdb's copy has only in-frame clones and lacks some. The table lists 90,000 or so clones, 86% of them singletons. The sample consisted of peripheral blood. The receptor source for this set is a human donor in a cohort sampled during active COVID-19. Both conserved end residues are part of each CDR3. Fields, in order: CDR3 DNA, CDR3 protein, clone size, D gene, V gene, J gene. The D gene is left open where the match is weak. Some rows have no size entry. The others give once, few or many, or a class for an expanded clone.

TGTGCCAGCAGCTTTTACAGGGTATTAGCCAAAAACATTCAGTACTTC,CASSFYRVLAKNIQYF,NA,NA,TRBV7-2,TRBJ2-4
TGTGCCAGCCATGAGACAGGGGACGTCGGGGAGCTGTTTTTT,CASHETGDVGELFF,NA,TRBD1,TRBV19,TRBJ2-2
TGTGCCAGCAGTTCAGACAGGGGTGGTTGGACCCAGTACTTC,CASSSDRGGWTQYF,NA,TRBD1,TRBV28,TRBJ2-5
TGTGCCAGCAGCTCCCAGGGGAGAACTGAAGCTTTCTTT,CASSSQGRTEAFF,NA,NA,TRBV11-2,TRBJ1-1
TGTGCCAGCAGTTTTACGGACAGGGGGCGCAACTTC,CASSFTDRGRNF,NA,TRBD1,TRBV12-3/TRBV12-4,TRBJ2-4
TGCGCCAGCAGCTCCGCGGGAGGTACGCACACCGGGGAGCTGTTTTTT,CASSSAGGTHTGELFF,NA,TRBD2,TRBV5-1,TRBJ2-2
TGTGCCAGCAGAGTCGGGACTAGCGGGCTGGAGGAGACCCAGTACTTC,CASRVGTSGLEETQYF,once,TRBD2,TRBV2,TRBJ2-5
TGTGCCAGCTCACATCGGGACAGCCTCACAGATACGCAGTATTTT,CASSHRDSLTDTQYF,NA,TRBD1,TRBV18,TRBJ2-3
TGCGCCAGCAGCTTGGCCCTTTATCAGGGGGCTGGCGGGGAGCTGTTTTTT,CASSLALYQGAGGELFF,NA,TRBD1,TRBV5-1,TRBJ2-2
TGTGCCAGCAGTCCTACAGGGCTGGAGACCCAGTACTTC,CASSPTGLETQYF,NA,NA,TRBV6-6,TRBJ2-5
TGTGCCAGCAGCGGTACTAGCGGGGGGGCAGAATTAGAGACCCAGTACTTC,CASSGTSGGAELETQYF,NA,TRBD2,TRBV5-6,TRBJ2-5
TGTGCCAGCAGCATCGGACAGGGGTCCTACGAGCAGTACTTC,CASSIGQGSYEQYF,NA,TRBD1,TRBV14,TRBJ2-7
TGTGCCAGTAGTGCCCGGGGAACGAGCCAAGGGTACAATGAGCAGTTCTTC,CASSARGTSQGYNEQFF,NA,NA,TRBV19,TRBJ2-1
TGCGCCAGCAGTCCTGGGGGCGCGAAAAAACTGTTTTTT,CASSPGGAKKLFF,once,NA,TRBV10-1,TRBJ1-4
TGTGCCAGTCAGCGACCGGGACAGCTCTCTGGGGCCAACGTCCTGACTTTC,CASQRPGQLSGANVLTF,NA,TRBD1,TRBV19,TRBJ2-6
TGTGCCAGCAGACTCGGGACAGGGGGCACTGAAGCTTTCTTT,CASRLGTGGTEAFF,few,TRBD1,TRBV6-5,TRBJ1-1
TGTGCCAGCAGTGGACCCACAGGGGTGACTAGCACAGATACGCAGTATTTT,CASSGPTGVTSTDTQYF,NA,TRBD1,TRBV25-1,TRBJ2-3
TGCAGCGCTGACGGTGGGGGGGTCTCCTACAATGAGCAGTTCTTC,CSADGGGVSYNEQFF,NA,TRBD2,TRBV29-1,TRBJ2-1
TGTGCCAGCAGCCCCCGGGGGGGGAGGGTAATGGATGAGCAGTTCTTC,CASSPRGGRVMDEQFF,once,TRBD2,TRBV7-8,TRBJ2-1
TGTGCCAGCAGCGTAGTGGACAGGGTGGGTTCACCCCTCCACTTT,CASSVVDRVGSPLHF,NA,TRBD1,TRBV9,TRBJ1-6
TGTGCCAGCAGTCCAGGGGGGTCCCAGTACTTC,CASSPGGSQYF,NA,NA,TRBV12-3/TRBV12-4,TRBJ2-5
TGTGCCAGCAGTGAAGTTACAGGGGGAGCAACTAGCACAGATACGCAGTATTTT,CASSEVTGGATSTDTQYF,NA,TRBD1,TRBV6-1,TRBJ2-3
TGTGCCTGGAGTGTATCGGGAGTAGGAGGGACCCAGTACTTC,CAWSVSGVGGTQYF,NA,NA,TRBV30,TRBJ2-5
TGCGCCAGCAGCTCGGACAGGGGGTATGGAAACACCATATATTTT,CASSSDRGYGNTIYF,NA,TRBD1,TRBV5-1,TRBJ1-3
TGTGCCAGCAGCTTAAGGGGAGGAAGCAATCAGCCCCAGCATTTT,CASSLRGGSNQPQHF,NA,NA,TRBV7-2,TRBJ1-5
TGTGCCAGCAGTAGGGACAGAAACATCCCTGAAGCTTTCTTT,CASSRDRNIPEAFF,once,TRBD1,TRBV6-2/TRBV6-3,TRBJ1-1
TGTGCCAGCAGTCCACTAGCTGGGGGGTACCAAGAGACCCAGTACTTC,CASSPLAGGYQETQYF,NA,NA,TRBV28,TRBJ2-5
TGCGCCAGCAGTCATACTCCGGGGCAGGGGAGATACAATGAGCAGTTCTTC,CASSHTPGQGRYNEQFF,NA,NA,TRBV23-1,TRBJ2-1
TGTGCCAGCAGCTTGGGCGGAACCCCCTACGAGCAGTACTTC,CASSLGGTPYEQYF,NA,NA,TRBV5-6,TRBJ2-7
TGTGCCAGCAGTTCGTGGACAGCCAGGAACACCGGGGAGCTGTTTTTT,CASSSWTARNTGELFF,NA,NA,TRBV27,TRBJ2-2
TGTGCCAGCAGTTTTTCAGGGGCGTCACCCCTCCACTTT,CASSFSGASPLHF,NA,NA,TRBV12-3/TRBV12-4,TRBJ1-6
TGTGCCAGCAGCTTAGGCGGGCTGTCTAATGAAAAACTGTTTTTT,CASSLGGLSNEKLFF,NA,NA,TRBV7-8,TRBJ1-4
TGTGCCAGCAGTTCCAGCCTAGGCTCCGATACGCAGTATTTT,CASSSSLGSDTQYF,NA,NA,TRBV6-5,TRBJ2-3
TGTGCCAGCAGTTTGGGACAAGGGGGAGCTTTCTTT,CASSLGQGGAFF,NA,NA,TRBV28,TRBJ1-1
TGTGCCAGCAGCTTTACAGGTCCGTCCTACAATGAGCAGTTCTTC,CASSFTGPSYNEQFF,medium-sized,NA,TRBV5-8,TRBJ2-1
TGTGCCTCCGACCGGGACTCGGAGGGAAACACCATATATTTT,CASDRDSEGNTIYF,few,NA,TRBV9,TRBJ1-3
TGTGCCAGTAGTATAGCTGGAGGGAACTATGGCTACACCTTC,CASSIAGGNYGYTF,NA,NA,TRBV19,TRBJ1-2
TGTGCCAGCACCGCCAACAGGGATGGCTACACCTTC,CASTANRDGYTF,NA,NA,TRBV18,TRBJ1-2
TGTGCCAGCAGCCCTACTCTAGCGGCCTCCTACGAGCAGTACTTC,CASSPTLAASYEQYF,NA,TRBD2,TRBV5-4,TRBJ2-7
TGTGCCTGGAGTGGGAGGAATGAGCAGTTCTTC,CAWSGRNEQFF,NA,NA,TRBV30,TRBJ2-1
TGTGCCAGCAGTTACTACGGCAGGGACAATGAGCAGTTCTTC,CASSYYGRDNEQFF,NA,NA,TRBV6-2/TRBV6-3,TRBJ2-1
TGTGCCAGTAGTATAGATCAGGGTTTATACAATGAGCAGTTCTTC,CASSIDQGLYNEQFF,NA,NA,TRBV19,TRBJ2-1
TGTGCCAGCAGCTTAGCCGGCAGGTCCATGAAGCAGTTCTTC,CASSLAGRSMKQFF,NA,NA,TRBV7-2,TRBJ2-1
TGTGCCAGCATCACCAGGACAGGCAATCAGCCCCAGCATTTT,CASITRTGNQPQHF,NA,NA,TRBV28,TRBJ1-5
TGCGCCAGCAGCCAAGACGGGGGGGATACTGAAGCTTTCTTT,CASSQDGGDTEAFF,NA,NA,TRBV4-1,TRBJ1-1
TGCGCCAGCAGCCAAGACTACGACCAAGAGACCCAGTACTTC,CASSQDYDQETQYF,NA,NA,TRBV4-3,TRBJ2-5
TGTGCCACATCTTACAGGGGCAACGAGCAGTACTTC,CATSYRGNEQYF,NA,TRBD1,TRBV24-1,TRBJ2-7
TGCGCCAGCAGCCAAGATGGACTAGCGGGCGGGGAGCAGTACTTC,CASSQDGLAGGEQYF,NA,TRBD2,TRBV4-1,TRBJ2-7
TGTGCCGGTTTGTCTTTTGCGGAACTCACAGATACGCAGTATTTT,CAGLSFAELTDTQYF,NA,NA,TRBV7-9,TRBJ2-3
TGTGCCAGCAGCCGGGAGGGCGGCTCCTATAATTCACCCCTCCACTTT,CASSREGGSYNSPLHF,NA,NA,TRBV21-1,TRBJ1-6
TGTGCCAGCAGGGACTTAGGTCTTGCTTTCTTT,CASRDLGLAFF,NA,NA,TRBV2,TRBJ1-1
TGTGCCACCAGTGATTTGCCGAATGAGCAGTTCTTC,CATSDLPNEQFF,NA,NA,TRBV24-1,TRBJ2-1
TGTGCCAGTAGTATAGGTCTCCTCCGGGAGCAGTTCTTC,CASSIGLLREQFF,NA,NA,TRBV19,TRBJ2-1
TGTGCCAGCAGTCTAGGGACAGCGGTTATAGCGGGAGGGCCATATGAGCAGTACTTC,CASSLGTAVIAGGPYEQYF,NA,TRBD2,TRBV6-6,TRBJ2-7
TGTGCCAGCAGTTACCTAGTGAGTGGGGCCAGTGAAGCTTTCTTT,CASSYLVSGASEAFF,large,NA,TRBV6-2/TRBV6-3,TRBJ1-1
TGCGCCAGCAGCTTGAACCACGCGGGAGAGACCCAGTACTTC,CASSLNHAGETQYF,NA,NA,TRBV5-1,TRBJ2-5
TGCGCCAGCAGCCAGACAGGGGGTCTCTCCGAGCAGTACTTC,CASSQTGGLSEQYF,NA,TRBD1,TRBV4-3,TRBJ2-7